This TCR beta chain was recorded in a study of molecular identifiers for immune sequencing clone quantification. Notes on the study in general: Clones that exceeded 20 RNA copies held over 98% of effector molecules, yet under 1% in naive cells.

With listed TCR primers and previously described methods, bulk TCR libraries were prepared. TCRdb reanalysed the PCR reads using MiXCR and keeps one entry per CDR3 protein. This sample has hundreds of thousands of distinct CDR3 sequences, with just under 20% found just once. In regard to this clonotype: Its specificity is not known.

The CDR3 is made up of 13 amino acids. Trimming left V 8 bases short and J 4 bases short, with 15 bases between. CDR1 and CDR2 (germline): MNHEY, SMNVEV (reference sequence). The sample taken for sequencing was naive CD8+ T cells from blood, with Jurkat cell RNA spiked in. As to subset: FACS-sorted CD8+CD4-CCR7+CD45RA+ naive T cells. The clonotype originates from a human donor in good health. Some libraries in this study had Jurkat cell RNA spiked in. The chain is built from TRBV27 and TRBJ2-7, with D perhaps TRBD1 (6 bases). For the CDR3, the DNA is TGTGCCAGCGGCCAACGGGACACTTACGAGCAGTACTTC. Amino acid sequence: CASGQRDTYEQYF.